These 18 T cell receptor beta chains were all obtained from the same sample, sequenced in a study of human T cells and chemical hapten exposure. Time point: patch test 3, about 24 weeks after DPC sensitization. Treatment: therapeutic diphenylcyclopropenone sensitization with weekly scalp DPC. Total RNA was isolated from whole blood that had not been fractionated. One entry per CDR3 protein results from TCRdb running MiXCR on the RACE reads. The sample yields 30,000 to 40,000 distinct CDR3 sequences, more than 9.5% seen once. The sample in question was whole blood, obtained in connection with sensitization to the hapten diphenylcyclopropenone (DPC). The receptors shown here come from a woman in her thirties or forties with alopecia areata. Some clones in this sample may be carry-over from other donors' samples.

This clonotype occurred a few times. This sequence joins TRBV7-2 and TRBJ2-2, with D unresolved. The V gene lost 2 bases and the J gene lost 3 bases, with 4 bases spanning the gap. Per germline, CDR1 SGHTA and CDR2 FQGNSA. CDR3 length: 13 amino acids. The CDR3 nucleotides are TGTGCCAGCAGCTTACAAGACACCGGGGAGCTGTTTTTT. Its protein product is CASSLQDTGELFF.

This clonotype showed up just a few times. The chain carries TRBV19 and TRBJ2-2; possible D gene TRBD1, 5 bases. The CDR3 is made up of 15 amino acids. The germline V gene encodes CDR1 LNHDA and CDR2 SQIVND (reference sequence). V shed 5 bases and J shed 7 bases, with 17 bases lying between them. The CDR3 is CASSVAYRSYGELFF. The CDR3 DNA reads TGTGCCAGTAGTGTAGCCTACAGGTCCTACGGGGAGCTGTTTTTT.

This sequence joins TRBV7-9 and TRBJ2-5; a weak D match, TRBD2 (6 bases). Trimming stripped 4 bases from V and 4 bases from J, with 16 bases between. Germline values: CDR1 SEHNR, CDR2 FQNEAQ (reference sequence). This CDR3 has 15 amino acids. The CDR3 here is CASSWGLARVETQYF. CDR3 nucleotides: TGTGCCAGCAGCTGGGGACTTGCACGGGTAGAGACCCAGTACTTC.

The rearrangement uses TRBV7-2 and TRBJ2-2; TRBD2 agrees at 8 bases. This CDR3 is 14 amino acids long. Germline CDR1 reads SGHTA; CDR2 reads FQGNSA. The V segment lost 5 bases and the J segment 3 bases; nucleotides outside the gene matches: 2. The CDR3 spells CASSRAGDTGELFF. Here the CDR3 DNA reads TGTGCCAGCAGCCGAGCGGGAGACACCGGGGAGCTGTTTTTT. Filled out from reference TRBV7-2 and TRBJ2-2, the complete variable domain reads GAGVSQSPSNKVTEKGKDVELRCDPISGHTALYWYRQSLGQGLEFLIYFQGNSAPDKSGLPSDRFSAERTGGSVSTLTIQRTQQEDSAVYLCASSRAGDTGELFFGEGSRLTVL.

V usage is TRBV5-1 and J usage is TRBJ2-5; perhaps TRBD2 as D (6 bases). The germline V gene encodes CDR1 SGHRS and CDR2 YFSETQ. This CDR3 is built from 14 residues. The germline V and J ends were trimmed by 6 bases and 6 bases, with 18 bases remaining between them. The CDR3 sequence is CASNPGTGSQTQYF. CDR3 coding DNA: TGCGCCAGCAATCCCGGGACTGGAAGTCAGACCCAGTACTTC.

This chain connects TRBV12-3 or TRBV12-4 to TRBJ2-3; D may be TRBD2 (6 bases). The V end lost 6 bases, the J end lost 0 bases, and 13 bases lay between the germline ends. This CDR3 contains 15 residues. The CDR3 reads CASSPGDSSTDTQYF. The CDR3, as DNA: TGTGCCAGCAGCCCGGGGGACTCTAGCACAGATACGCAGTATTTT.

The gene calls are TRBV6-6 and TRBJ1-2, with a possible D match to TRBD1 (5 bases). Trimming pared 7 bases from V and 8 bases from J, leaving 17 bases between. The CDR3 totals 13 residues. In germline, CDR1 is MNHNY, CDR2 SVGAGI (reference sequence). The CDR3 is CASTPEQGWGYTF. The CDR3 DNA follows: TGTGCCAGCACCCCCGAGCAGGGTTGGGGCTACACCTTC.

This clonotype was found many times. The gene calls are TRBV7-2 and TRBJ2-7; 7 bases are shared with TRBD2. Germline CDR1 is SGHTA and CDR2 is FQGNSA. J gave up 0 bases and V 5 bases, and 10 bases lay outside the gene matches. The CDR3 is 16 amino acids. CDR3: CASSPTLAVSSYEQYF. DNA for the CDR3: TGTGCCAGCAGCCCCACTCTAGCGGTAAGCTCCTACGAGCAGTACTTC.

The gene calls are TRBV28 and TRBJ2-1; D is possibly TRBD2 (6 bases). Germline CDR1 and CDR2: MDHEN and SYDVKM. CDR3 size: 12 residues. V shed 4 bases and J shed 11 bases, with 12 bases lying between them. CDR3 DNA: TGTGCCAGCAGTTCCACTAGCACGCAGCAGTTCTTC. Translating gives CASSSTSTQQFF.

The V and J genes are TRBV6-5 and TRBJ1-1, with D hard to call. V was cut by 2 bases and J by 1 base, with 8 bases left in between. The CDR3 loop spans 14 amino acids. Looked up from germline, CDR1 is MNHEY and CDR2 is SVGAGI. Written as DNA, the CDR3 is TGTGCCAGCAGTTACGGCGCAGGGAACACTGAAGCTTTCTTT. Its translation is CASSYGAGNTEAFF.

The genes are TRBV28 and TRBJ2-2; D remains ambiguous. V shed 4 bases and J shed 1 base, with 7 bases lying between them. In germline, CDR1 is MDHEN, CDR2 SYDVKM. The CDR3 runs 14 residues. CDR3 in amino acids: CASSSGQNTGELFF. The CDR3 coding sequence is TGTGCCAGCAGTTCCGGGCAGAACACCGGGGAGCTGTTTTTT. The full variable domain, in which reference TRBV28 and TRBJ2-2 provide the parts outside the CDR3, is DVKVTQSSRYLVKRTGEKVFLECVQDMDHENMFWYRQDPGLGLRLIYFSYDVKMKEKGDIPEGYSVSREKKERFSLILESASTNQTSMYLCASSSGQNTGELFFGEGSRLTVL.

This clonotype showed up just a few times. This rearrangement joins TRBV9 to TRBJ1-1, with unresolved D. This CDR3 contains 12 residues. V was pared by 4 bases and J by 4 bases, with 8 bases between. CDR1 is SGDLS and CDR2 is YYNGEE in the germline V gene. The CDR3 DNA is TGTGCCAGCAGCCCGTGGGGCACTGAAGCTTTCTTT. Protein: CASSPWGTEAFF.

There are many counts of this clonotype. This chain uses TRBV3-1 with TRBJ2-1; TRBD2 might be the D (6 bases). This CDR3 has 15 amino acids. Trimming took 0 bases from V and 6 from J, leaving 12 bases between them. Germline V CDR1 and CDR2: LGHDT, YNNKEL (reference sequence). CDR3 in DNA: TGTGCCAGCAGCCAAGATCTGGTAGCGGTCAATGAGCAGTTCTTC. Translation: CASSQDLVAVNEQFF.

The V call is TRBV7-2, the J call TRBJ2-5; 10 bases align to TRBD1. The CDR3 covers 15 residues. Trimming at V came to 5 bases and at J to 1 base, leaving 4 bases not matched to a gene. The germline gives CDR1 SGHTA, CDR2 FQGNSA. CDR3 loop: CASSQGQGIQETQYF. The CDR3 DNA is TGTGCCAGCAGCCAGGGACAGGGGATCCAAGAGACCCAGTACTTC.

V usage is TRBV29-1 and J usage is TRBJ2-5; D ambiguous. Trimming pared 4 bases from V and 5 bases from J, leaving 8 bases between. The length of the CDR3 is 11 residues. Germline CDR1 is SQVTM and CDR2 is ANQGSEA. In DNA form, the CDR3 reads TGCAGCGTTGGATCCCCGGAGACCCAGTACTTC. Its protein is CSVGSPETQYF.

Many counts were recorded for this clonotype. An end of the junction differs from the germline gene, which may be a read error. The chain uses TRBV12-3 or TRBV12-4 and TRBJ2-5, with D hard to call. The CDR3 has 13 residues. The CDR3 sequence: CASTLTPAETQYF. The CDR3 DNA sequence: TGTGCCAGCACTTTAACCCCAGCGGAGACCCAGTACTTC.

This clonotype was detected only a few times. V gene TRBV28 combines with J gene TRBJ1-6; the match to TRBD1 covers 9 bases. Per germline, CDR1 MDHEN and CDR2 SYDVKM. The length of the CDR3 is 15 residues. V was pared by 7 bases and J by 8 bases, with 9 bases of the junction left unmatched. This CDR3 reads CASTLQGQGYSPLHF. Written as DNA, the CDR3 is TGTGCCAGCACCCTACAAGGACAGGGGTATTCACCCCTCCACTTT.

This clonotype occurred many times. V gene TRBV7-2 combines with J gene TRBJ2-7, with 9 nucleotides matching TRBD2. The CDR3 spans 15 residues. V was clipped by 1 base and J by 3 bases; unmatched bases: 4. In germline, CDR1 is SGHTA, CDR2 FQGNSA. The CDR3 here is CASSLVAGEHYEQYF. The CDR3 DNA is TGTGCCAGCAGCTTAGTAGCGGGGGAACACTACGAGCAGTACTTC.